This T cell receptor beta chain was sequenced for a study of shared clonotypes between healthy human individuals. Unmatched junction bases numbered 5, after V lost 7 bases and J lost 0 bases. The CDR3 contains 15 residues. Per germline, CDR1 LNHDA and CDR2 SQIVND (reference sequence). Everyone who donated was a Caucasian adult who lived in Nashville, Tennessee. Generated by immunoSEQ multiplex PCR, the TCRdb table keeps only in-frame clones and is missing some. The profile covers some 1 million clones, with around 74% appearing a single time and 1.4% taken by the ten largest. The chain has TRBV19 and TRBJ1-3, with TRBD1 matching over 8 bases. The sequence derives from a man aged 18 to 29 in good health. The sequenced sample was memory CD4+ T cells sorted from blood. Described subset: CD45RA-negative fraction. The CDR3 bases are TGTGCCAGTATGGACAGGGCCCTCTCTGGAAACACCATATATTTT. Translation gives CASMDRALSGNTIYF.